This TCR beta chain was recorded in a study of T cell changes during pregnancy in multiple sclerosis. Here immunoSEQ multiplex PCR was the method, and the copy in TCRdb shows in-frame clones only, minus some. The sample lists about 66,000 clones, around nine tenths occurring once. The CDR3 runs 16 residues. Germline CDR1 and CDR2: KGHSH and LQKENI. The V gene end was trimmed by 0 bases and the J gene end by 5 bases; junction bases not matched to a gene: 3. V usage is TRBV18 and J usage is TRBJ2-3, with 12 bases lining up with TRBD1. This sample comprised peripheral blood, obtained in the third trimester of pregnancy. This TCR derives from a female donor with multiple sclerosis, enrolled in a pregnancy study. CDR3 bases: TGTGCCAGCTCACCACCGGGGACAGGGGGCGGAGATACGCAGTATTTT. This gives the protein CASSPPGTGGGDTQYF.